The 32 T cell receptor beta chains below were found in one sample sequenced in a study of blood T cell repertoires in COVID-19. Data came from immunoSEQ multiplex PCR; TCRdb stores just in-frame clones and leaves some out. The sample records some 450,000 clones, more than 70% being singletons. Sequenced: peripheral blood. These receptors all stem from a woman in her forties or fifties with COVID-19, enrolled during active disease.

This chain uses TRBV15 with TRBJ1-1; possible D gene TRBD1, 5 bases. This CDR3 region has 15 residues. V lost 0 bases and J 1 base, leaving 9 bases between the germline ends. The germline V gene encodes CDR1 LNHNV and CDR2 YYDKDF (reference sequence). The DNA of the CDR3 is TGTGCCACCAGCAGAGAAAAGGGGTGGAACACTGAAGCTTTCTTT. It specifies CATSREKGWNTEAFF.

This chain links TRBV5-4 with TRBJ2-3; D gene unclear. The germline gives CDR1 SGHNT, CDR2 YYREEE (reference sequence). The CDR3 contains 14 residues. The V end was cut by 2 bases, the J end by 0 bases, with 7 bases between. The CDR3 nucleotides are TGTGCCAGCAGCTTCGGGTCGAGCACAGATACGCAGTATTTT. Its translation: CASSFGSSTDTQYF.

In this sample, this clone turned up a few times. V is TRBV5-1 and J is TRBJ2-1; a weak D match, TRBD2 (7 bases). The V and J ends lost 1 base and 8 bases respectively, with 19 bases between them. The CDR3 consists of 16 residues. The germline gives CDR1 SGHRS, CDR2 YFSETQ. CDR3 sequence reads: CASSLIGGAVVDEQFF. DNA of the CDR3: TGCGCCAGCAGCTTGATTGGGGGGGCCGTTGTCGATGAGCAGTTCTTC.

CDR3 in DNA: TGTGCCAGCAGTACAGGGGGCAGCGGCTACACCTTC. Encoded protein: CASSTGGSGYTF. The chain joins TRBV27 to TRBJ1-2; 9 nucleotides agree with TRBD1. The V gene end was trimmed by 5 bases and the J gene end by 8 bases; junction bases not matched to a gene: 3. The CDR3 contains 12 residues. Germline-derived CDR1 and CDR2 are MNHEY and SMNVEV (reference sequence).

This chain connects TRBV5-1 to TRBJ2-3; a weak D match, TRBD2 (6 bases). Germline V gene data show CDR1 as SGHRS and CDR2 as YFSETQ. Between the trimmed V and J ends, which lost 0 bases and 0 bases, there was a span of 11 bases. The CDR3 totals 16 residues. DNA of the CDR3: TGCGCCAGCAGCTTGGACAGCGGGCCGAGCACAGATACGCAGTATTTT. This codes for CASSLDSGPSTDTQYF.

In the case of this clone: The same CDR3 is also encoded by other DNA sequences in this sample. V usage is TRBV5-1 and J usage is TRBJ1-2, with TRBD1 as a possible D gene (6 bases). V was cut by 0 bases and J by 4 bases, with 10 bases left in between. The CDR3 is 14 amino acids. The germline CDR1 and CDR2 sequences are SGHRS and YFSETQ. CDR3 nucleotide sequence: TGCGCCAGCAGCTTGGAACAGGGCGGCTATGGCTACACCTTC. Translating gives CASSLEQGGYGYTF.

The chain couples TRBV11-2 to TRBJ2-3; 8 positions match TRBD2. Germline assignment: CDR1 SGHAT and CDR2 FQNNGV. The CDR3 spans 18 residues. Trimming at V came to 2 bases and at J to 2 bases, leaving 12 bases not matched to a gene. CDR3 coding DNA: TGTGCCAGCAGCTTACGAACGGGGGGGATGAGACTCACAGATACGCAGTATTTT. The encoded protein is CASSLRTGGMRLTDTQYF.

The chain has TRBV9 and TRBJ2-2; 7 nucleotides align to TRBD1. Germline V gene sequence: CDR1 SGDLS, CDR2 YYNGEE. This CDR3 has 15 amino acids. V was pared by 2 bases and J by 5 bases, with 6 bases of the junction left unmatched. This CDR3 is CASSVTGSSTGELFF. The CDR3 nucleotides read TGTGCCAGCAGCGTGACAGGGAGCTCGACCGGGGAGCTGTTTTTT. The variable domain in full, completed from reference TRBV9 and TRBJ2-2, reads DSGVTQTPKHLITATGQRVTLRCSPRSGDLSVYWYQQSLDQGLQFLIQYYNGEERAKGNILERFSAQQFPDLHSELNLSSLELGDSALYFCASSVTGSSTGELFFGEGSRLTVL.

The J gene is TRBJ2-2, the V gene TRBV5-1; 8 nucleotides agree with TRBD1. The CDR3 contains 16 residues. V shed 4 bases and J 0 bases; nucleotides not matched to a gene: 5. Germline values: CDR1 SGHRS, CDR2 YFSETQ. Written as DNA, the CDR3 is TGCGCCAGCAGCGGGTCGACAGGGGCGAACACCGGGGAGCTGTTTTTT. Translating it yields CASSGSTGANTGELFF.

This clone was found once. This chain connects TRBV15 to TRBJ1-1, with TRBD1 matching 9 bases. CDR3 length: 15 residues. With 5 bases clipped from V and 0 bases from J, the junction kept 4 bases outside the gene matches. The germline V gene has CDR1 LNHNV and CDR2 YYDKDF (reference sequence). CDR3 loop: CATSVTGGVNTEAFF. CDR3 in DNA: TGTGCCACCAGCGTGACAGGGGGGGTGAACACTGAAGCTTTCTTT.

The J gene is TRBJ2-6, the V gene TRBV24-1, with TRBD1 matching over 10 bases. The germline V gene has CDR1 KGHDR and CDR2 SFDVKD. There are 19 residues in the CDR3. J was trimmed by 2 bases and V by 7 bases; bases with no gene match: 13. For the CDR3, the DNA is TGTGCCACCAGCCCTATTCCGGGACAGGGGACAACTGGGGCCAACGTCCTGACTTTC. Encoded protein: CATSPIPGQGTTGANVLTF.

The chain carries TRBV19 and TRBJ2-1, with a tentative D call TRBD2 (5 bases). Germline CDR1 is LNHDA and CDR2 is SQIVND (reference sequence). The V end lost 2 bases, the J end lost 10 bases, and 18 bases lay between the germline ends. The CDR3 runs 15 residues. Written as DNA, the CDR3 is TGTGCCAGTAGTATAAGCCTTTCTCGAGAGGGCGAGCAGTTCTTC. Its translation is CASSISLSREGEQFF.

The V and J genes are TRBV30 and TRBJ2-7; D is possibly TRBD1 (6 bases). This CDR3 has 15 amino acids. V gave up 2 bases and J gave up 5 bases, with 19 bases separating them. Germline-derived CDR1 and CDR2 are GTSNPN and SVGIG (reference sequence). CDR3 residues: CAWSQPRTGYHEQYF. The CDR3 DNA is TGTGCCTGGAGTCAGCCCCGAACAGGGTACCACGAGCAGTACTTC. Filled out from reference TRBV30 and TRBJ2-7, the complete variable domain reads SQTIHQWPATLVQPVGSPLSLECTVEGTSNPNLYWYRQAAGRGLQLLFYSVGIGQISSEVPQNLSASRPQDRQFILSSKKLLLSDSGFYLCAWSQPRTGYHEQYFGPGTRLTVT.

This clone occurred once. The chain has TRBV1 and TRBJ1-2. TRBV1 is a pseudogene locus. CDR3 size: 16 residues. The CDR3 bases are TGCACCAGCAGCCGGAGAAAAAGCTGCGGGGGCTATGGCTACACCTTC. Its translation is CTSSRRKSCGGYGYTF.

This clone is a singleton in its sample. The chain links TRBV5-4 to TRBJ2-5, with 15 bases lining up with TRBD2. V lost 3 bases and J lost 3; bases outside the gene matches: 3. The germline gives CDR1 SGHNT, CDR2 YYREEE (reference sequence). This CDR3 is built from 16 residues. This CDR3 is CASSSGLAGGEETQYF. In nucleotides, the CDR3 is TGTGCCAGCAGCTCCGGACTAGCGGGGGGGGAAGAGACCCAGTACTTC.

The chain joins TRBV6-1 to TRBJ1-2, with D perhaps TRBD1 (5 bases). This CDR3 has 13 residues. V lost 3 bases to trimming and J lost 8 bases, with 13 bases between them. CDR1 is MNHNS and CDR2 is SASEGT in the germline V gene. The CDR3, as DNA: TGTGCCAGCAGTGAGCAGGAAACAGGCGGCTACACCTTC. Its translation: CASSEQETGGYTF.

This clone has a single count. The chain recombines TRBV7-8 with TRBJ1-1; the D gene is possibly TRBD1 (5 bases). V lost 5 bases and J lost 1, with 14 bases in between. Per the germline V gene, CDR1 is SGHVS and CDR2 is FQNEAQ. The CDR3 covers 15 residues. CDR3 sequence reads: CASSPHGQGNTEAFF. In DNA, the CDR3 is TGTGCCAGCAGCCCCCATGGGCAGGGGAACACTGAAGCTTTCTTT.

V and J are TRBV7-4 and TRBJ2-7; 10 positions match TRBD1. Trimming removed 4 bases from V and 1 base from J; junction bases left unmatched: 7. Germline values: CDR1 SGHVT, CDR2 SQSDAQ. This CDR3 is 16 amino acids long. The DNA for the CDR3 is TGTGCCAGCAGCTCGCCGGGACAGGGGCTATCCTACGAGCAGTACTTC. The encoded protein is CASSSPGQGLSYEQYF.

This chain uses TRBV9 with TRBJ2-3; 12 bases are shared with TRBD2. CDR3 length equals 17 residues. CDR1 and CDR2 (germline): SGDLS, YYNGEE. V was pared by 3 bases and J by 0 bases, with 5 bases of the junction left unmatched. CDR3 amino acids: CASSAGLAGPSTDTQYF. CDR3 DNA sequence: TGTGCCAGCAGCGCCGGACTAGCGGGACCTAGCACAGATACGCAGTATTTT.

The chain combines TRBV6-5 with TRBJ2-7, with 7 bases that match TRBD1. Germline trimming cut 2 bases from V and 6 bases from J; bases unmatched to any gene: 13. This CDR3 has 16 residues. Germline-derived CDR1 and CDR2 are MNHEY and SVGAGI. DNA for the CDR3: TGTGCCAGCAGTTACGGGGCCTTCAGGGGGACGGGCGAGCAGTACTTC. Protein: CASSYGAFRGTGEQYF.

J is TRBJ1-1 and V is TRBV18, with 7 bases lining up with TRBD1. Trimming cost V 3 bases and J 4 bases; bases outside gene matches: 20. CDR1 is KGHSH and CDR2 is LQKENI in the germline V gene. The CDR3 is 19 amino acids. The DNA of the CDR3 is TGTGCCAGCTCACCGTTGTCTCCGGGACAGACGAAATCTTTCACTGAAGCTTTCTTT. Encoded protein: CASSPLSPGQTKSFTEAFF.

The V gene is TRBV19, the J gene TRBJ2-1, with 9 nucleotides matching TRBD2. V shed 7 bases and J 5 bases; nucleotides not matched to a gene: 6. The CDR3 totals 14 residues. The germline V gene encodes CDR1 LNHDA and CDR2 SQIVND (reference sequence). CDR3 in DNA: TGTGCCAGTACCCGGACTAGCGTACACAATGAGCAGTTCTTC. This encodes CASTRTSVHNEQFF. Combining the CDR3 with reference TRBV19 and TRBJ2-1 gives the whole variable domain DGGITQSPKYLFRKEGQNVTLSCEQNLNHDAMYWYRQDPGQGLRLIYYSQIVNDFQKGDIAEGYSVSREKKESFPLTVTSAQKNPTAFYLCASTRTSVHNEQFFGPGTRLTVL.

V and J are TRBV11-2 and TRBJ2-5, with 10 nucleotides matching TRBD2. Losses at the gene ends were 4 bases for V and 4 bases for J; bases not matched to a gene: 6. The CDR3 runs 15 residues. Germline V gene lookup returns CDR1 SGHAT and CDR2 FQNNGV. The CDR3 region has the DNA TGTGCCAGCAGCTATGCTAGCGGGGGCTTAGAGACCCAGTACTTC. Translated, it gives CASSYASGGLETQYF.

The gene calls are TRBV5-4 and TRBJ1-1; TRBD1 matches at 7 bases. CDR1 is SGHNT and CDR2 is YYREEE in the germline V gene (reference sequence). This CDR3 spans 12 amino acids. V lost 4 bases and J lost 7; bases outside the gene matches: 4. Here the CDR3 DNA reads TGTGCCAGCAGCAGGTGGGACAGTGAAGCTTTCTTT. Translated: CASSRWDSEAFF.

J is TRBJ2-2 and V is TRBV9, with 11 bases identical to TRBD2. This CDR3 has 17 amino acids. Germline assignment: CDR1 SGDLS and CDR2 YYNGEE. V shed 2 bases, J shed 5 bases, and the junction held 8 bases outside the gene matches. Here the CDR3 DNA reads TGTGCCAGCAGCGTCCCCTTAGCGGGGGGGCGAACCGGGGAGCTGTTTTTT. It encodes CASSVPLAGGRTGELFF.

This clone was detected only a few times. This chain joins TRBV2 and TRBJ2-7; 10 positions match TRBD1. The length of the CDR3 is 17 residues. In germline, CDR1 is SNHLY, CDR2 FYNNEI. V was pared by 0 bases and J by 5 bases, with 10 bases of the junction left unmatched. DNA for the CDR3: TGTGCCAGCAGTGAAGCGCTTCCGGGGACAGGGGTCGACGAGCAGTACTTC. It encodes CASSEALPGTGVDEQYF.

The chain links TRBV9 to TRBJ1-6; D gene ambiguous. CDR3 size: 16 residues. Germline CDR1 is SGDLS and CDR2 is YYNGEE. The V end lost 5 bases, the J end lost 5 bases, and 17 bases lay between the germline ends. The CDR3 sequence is CASSASPRVDNSPLHF. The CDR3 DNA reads TGTGCCAGCAGTGCCTCGCCGAGAGTAGATAATTCACCCCTCCACTTT.

The DNA for the CDR3 is TGTGCCAGCAGCTTAGCAGACTTTAATGAAAAACTGTTTTTT. It codes for CASSLADFNEKLFF. The genes are TRBV7-9 and TRBJ1-4, with D hard to call. This CDR3 region has 14 residues. Germline assignment: CDR1 SEHNR and CDR2 FQNEAQ (reference sequence). Trimming pared 0 bases from V and 4 bases from J, leaving 6 bases between.

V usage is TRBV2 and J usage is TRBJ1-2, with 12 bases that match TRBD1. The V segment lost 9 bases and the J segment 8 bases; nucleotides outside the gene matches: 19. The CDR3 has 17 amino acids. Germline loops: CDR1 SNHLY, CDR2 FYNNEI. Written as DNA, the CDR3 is TGTGCCAGGTCCTTATGGGGACAGGGGGCTCATGATGGAGGCTACACCTTC. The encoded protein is CARSLWGQGAHDGGYTF.

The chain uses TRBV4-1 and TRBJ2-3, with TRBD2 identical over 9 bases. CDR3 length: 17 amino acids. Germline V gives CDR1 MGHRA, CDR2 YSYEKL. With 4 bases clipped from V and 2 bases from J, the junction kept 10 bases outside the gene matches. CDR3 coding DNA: TGCGCCAGCAGCCCCTCCCGCCAGCGGGGGGCCACAGATACGCAGTATTTT. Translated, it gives CASSPSRQRGATDTQYF.

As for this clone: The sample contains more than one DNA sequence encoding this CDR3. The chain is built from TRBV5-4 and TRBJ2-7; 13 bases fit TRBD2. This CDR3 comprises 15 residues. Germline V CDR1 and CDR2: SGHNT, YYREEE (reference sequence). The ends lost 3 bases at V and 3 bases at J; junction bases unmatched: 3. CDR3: CASSSGLAGVYEQYF. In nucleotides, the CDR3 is TGTGCCAGCAGCTCCGGACTAGCGGGGGTCTACGAGCAGTACTTC.

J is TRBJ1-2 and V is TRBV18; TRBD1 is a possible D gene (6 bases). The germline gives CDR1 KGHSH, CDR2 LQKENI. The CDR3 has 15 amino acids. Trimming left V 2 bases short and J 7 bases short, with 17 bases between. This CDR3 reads CASSPWQQGEGGYTF. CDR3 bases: TGTGCCAGCTCACCATGGCAACAGGGAGAGGGTGGCTACACCTTC.